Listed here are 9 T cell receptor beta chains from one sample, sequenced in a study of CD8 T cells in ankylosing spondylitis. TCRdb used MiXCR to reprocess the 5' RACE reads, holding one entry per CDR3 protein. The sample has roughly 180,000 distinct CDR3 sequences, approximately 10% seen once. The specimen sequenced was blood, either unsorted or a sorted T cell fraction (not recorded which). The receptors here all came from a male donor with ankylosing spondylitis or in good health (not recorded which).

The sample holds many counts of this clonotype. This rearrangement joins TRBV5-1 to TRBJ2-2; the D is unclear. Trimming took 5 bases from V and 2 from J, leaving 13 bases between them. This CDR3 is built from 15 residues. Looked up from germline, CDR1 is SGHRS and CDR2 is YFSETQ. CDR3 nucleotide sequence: TGCGCCAGCAGATTAGTAAGCCTAAACACCGGGGAGCTGTTTTTT. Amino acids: CASRLVSLNTGELFF.

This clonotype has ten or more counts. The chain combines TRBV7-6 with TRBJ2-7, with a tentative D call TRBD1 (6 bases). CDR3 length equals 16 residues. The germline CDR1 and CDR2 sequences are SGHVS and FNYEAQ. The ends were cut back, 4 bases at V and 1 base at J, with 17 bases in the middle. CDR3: CASSSPTGRGSYEQYF. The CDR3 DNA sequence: TGTGCCAGCAGCTCCCCGACAGGTAGAGGTTCCTACGAGCAGTACTTC. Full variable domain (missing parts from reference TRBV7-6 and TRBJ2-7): GAGVSQSPRYKVTKRGQDVALRCDPISGHVSLYWYRQALGQGPEFLTYFNYEAQQDKSGLPNDRFSAERPEGSISTLTIQRTEQRDSAMYRCASSSPTGRGSYEQYFGPGTRLTVT.

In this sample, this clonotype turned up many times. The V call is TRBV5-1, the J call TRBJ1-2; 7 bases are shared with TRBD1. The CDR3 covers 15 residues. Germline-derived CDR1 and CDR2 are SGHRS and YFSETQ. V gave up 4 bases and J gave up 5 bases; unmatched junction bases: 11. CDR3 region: CASSLAPGTEYGYTF. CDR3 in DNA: TGCGCCAGCAGCCTAGCTCCGGGGACAGAATATGGCTACACCTTC.

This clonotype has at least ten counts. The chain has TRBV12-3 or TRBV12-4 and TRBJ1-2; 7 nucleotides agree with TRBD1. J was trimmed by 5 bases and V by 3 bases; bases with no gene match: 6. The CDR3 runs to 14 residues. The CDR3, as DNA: TGTGCCAGCAGTTTGGAGGGGGCTCGTTATGGCTACACCTTC. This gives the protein CASSLEGARYGYTF.

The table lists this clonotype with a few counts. Written as DNA, the CDR3 is TGTGCCAGTAAGGGACCTCTAAACTCTGGGGCCAACGTCCTGACTTTC. Translating it yields CASKGPLNSGANVLTF. The V and J genes are TRBV19 and TRBJ2-6; D tentatively fits TRBD1 or TRBD2 (5 bases each). Germline-derived CDR1 and CDR2 are LNHDA and SQIVND (reference sequence). V shed 7 bases and J shed 0 bases, with 13 bases lying between them. The length of the CDR3 is 16 residues.

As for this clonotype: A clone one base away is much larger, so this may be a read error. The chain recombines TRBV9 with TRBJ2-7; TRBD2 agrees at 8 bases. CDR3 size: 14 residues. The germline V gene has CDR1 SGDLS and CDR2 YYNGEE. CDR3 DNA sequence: TGTGCCAGCAGCGAAGGGACTAGATCCTACGAGCTGTACTTC. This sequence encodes CASSEGTRSYELYF.

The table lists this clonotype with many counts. The CDR3 spells CASSLAAGGSPTGYTF. For the CDR3, the DNA is TGTGCCAGCAGCTTAGCGGCGGGGGGTAGCCCCACCGGCTACACCTTC. The rearrangement uses TRBV7-9 and TRBJ1-2; D might be TRBD1 (5 bases). Germline CDR1 and CDR2: SEHNR and FQNEAQ (reference sequence). The CDR3 consists of 16 residues. Trimming removed 0 bases at V and 8 bases at J, with 19 bases between.

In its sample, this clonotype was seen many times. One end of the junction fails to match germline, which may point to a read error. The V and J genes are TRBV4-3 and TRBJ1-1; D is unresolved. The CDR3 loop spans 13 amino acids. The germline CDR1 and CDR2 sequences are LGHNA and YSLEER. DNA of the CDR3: TGCGCCAGCAGCCCGACGAGGAAAGGGATTCCTTTTTTT. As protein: CASSPTRKGIPFF.

As DNA, the CDR3 is TGTGCCAGCAGCCCTGGACAGGCTATCTACGAGCAGTACTTC. This translates into CASSPGQAIYEQYF. The chain couples TRBV7-9 to TRBJ2-7, with 7 bases matching TRBD1. CDR1 SEHNR and CDR2 FQNEAQ come from the germline V gene (reference sequence). This CDR3 has 14 amino acids. Trimming at V came to 5 bases and at J to 3 bases, leaving 7 bases not matched to a gene.